These 24 T cell receptor beta chains came from one sample sequenced in a study of blood T cell repertoires in COVID-19. Measured with immunoSEQ multiplex PCR; TCRdb has only the in-frame clones, and not every one. The data show some 340,000 clones, with approximately 87% seen just once and roughly 5.2% held by the top ten. Sequencing was carried out using PBMCs or T cells enriched from blood (not recorded which). Receptors were obtained from a woman aged 30 to 39 who had recovered from COVID-19.

This chain links TRBV3-1 (or the pseudogene TRBV3-2) with TRBJ2-5; 11 positions match TRBD2. The V gene end was trimmed by 6 bases and the J gene end by 3 bases; junction bases not matched to a gene: 9. Germline lookup yields CDR1 LGHDT and CDR2 YNNKEL (reference sequence). This CDR3 spans 16 amino acids. Written as DNA, the CDR3 is TGTGCCAGCAGTCCCACCGGGACTAGCGGCGAAGAGACCCAGTACTTC. Translating gives CASSPTGTSGEETQYF.

The chain uses TRBV30 and TRBJ2-4; a weak D match, TRBD2 (7 bases). The CDR3 runs 18 residues. The V gene lost 1 base and the J gene lost 7 bases, with 26 bases spanning the gap. Germline V gene data show CDR1 as GTSNPN and CDR2 as SVGIG (reference sequence). The CDR3 DNA reads TGTGCCTGGAGTGCGTGGGGGGGGCGTGCGGGTCATGGGAACATTCAGTACTTC. Translating gives CAWSAWGGRAGHGNIQYF.

This sequence joins TRBV18 and TRBJ2-7; a possible D gene is TRBD2 (5 bases). Germline-derived CDR1 and CDR2 are KGHSH and LQKENI. The CDR3 is 15 amino acids. V lost 3 bases to trimming and J lost 2 bases, with 14 bases between them. This CDR3 reads CASSPEGGSPYEQYF. CDR3 sequence (DNA): TGTGCCAGCTCACCCGAAGGCGGGTCCCCCTACGAGCAGTACTTC.

This sequence joins TRBV19 and TRBJ1-1; 7 bases line up with TRBD1. Germline V lookup: CDR1 LNHDA, CDR2 SQIVND (reference sequence). J lost 1 base, V lost 5 bases, and 10 bases had no gene match. This CDR3 is built from 16 residues. The CDR3 nucleotides read TGTGCCAGTAGTCGTGGCCCCGGGACAGCGAACACTGAAGCTTTCTTT. This codes for CASSRGPGTANTEAFF.

The chain carries TRBV9 and TRBJ1-2; D may be TRBD1 (5 bases). Germline lookup yields CDR1 SGDLS and CDR2 YYNGEE. The CDR3 covers 12 residues. V dropped 0 bases and J dropped 8 bases, with 8 bases sitting between them. The CDR3 coding sequence is TGTGCCAGCAGCGTAGTGGCAGGGGGCTACACCTTC. Amino acid sequence: CASSVVAGGYTF.

The genes are TRBV10-2 and TRBJ2-3; 8 bases are shared with TRBD2. Trimming removed 6 bases from V and 2 bases from J; junction bases left unmatched: 10. The germline V gene has CDR1 WSHSY and CDR2 SAAADI. This CDR3 is built from 16 residues. The CDR3: CASSVGTSRATDTQYF. CDR3 DNA: TGCGCCAGCAGCGTAGGGACTAGTCGTGCCACAGATACGCAGTATTTT.

V gene TRBV5-1 combines with J gene TRBJ1-6; D is perhaps TRBD1 (6 bases). Between the trimmed V and J ends, which lost 2 bases and 4 bases, there was a span of 13 bases. This CDR3 has 16 amino acids. Germline CDR1 and CDR2: SGHRS and YFSETQ. In DNA, the CDR3 is TGCGCCAGCAGCTTTACCGGGACAAGGTATAATTCACCCCTCCACTTT. Protein: CASSFTGTRYNSPLHF.

The chain joins TRBV12-5 to TRBJ2-5; 7 positions agree with TRBD1. CDR1 and CDR2 from the germline V gene are LGHNT and FRNRAP. The ends lost 3 bases at V and 3 bases at J; junction bases unmatched: 4. CDR3 size: 14 residues. CDR3 loop: CASGLGQAEETQYF. The CDR3 DNA reads TGTGCTAGTGGTTTAGGACAGGCTGAAGAGACCCAGTACTTC.

In this sample, this clone turned up once. The V gene is TRBV6-4, the J gene TRBJ1-2; D is unclear. Trimming cost V 4 bases and J 4 bases, with 7 bases left between them. The germline gives CDR1 MRHNA, CDR2 SNTAGT. The length of the CDR3 is 12 residues. CDR3 coding DNA: TGTGCCAGCAGTGCCACGGGCTATGGCTACACCTTC. Translation: CASSATGYGYTF.

The rearrangement links TRBV15 to TRBJ1-2; no definite D call. The germline gives CDR1 LNHNV, CDR2 YYDKDF (reference sequence). The CDR3 contains 13 residues. V was cut by 1 base and J by 7 bases, with 10 bases left in between. In DNA form, the CDR3 reads TGTGCCACCAGCAGAGTCCCCTCGGGTGGCTACACCTTC. Protein: CATSRVPSGGYTF.

This chain connects TRBV5-1 to TRBJ1-6; a possible D gene is TRBD1 (6 bases). V was pared by 0 bases and J by 8 bases, with 15 bases between. This CDR3 is built from 16 residues. Germline lookup yields CDR1 SGHRS and CDR2 YFSETQ. The CDR3 bases are TGCGCCAGCAGCTTGGTTCCCCCCAGGGGTGATTCACCCCTCCACTTT. Its protein product is CASSLVPPRGDSPLHF.

This clone showed up just once. The rearrangement uses TRBV3-1 (or the pseudogene TRBV3-2) and TRBJ2-1; 7 nucleotides match TRBD2. The CDR3 spans 13 residues. Germline V lookup: CDR1 LGHDT, CDR2 YNNKEL (reference sequence). V gave up 4 bases and J gave up 6 bases; unmatched junction bases: 3. CDR3 DNA: TGTGCCAGCAGCCCCCGGACTAGCAATGAGCAGTTCTTC. It yields the protein CASSPRTSNEQFF.

The chain employs TRBV3-1 (or the pseudogene TRBV3-2) and TRBJ1-4; D call uncertain. Germline V CDR1 and CDR2: LGHDT, YNNKEL (reference sequence). Trimming pared 3 bases from V and 8 bases from J, leaving 16 bases between. The CDR3 has 15 residues. The CDR3 is CASSQSAARVEKLFF. The CDR3 nucleotides are TGTGCCAGCAGCCAGTCAGCCGCCCGGGTCGAAAAACTGTTTTTT.

The V call is TRBV11-2, the J call TRBJ1-1, with 8 bases matching TRBD1. Germline V lookup: CDR1 SGHAT, CDR2 FQNNGV. The V gene end was trimmed by 5 bases and the J gene end by 3 bases; junction bases not matched to a gene: 11. This CDR3 is built from 16 residues. The CDR3 sequence is CASSLLRGLGDTEAFF. In nucleotides, the CDR3 is TGTGCCAGCAGCCTCCTCAGGGGGCTCGGTGACACTGAAGCTTTCTTT. The variable domain in full, completed from reference TRBV11-2 and TRBJ1-1, reads EAGVAQSPRYKIIEKRQSVAFWCNPISGHATLYWYQQILGQGPKLLIQFQNNGVVDDSQLPKDRFSAERLKGVDSTLKIQPAKLEDSAVYLCASSLLRGLGDTEAFFGQGTRLTVV.

The gene calls are TRBV6-4 and TRBJ2-2, with D possibly matching TRBD2 (7 bases). The CDR3 runs to 14 residues. Looked up from germline, CDR1 is MRHNA and CDR2 is SNTAGT. V was pared by 2 bases and J by 4 bases, with 8 bases between. The CDR3 reads CASSDRGGTGELFF. The CDR3 DNA follows: TGTGCCAGCAGTGACAGGGGGGGCACCGGGGAGCTGTTTTTT.

The chain employs TRBV18 and TRBJ1-1; TRBD1 agrees at 7 bases. The V gene end was trimmed by 6 bases and the J gene end by 1 base; junction bases not matched to a gene: 11. The length of the CDR3 is 16 residues. The germline V gene encodes CDR1 KGHSH and CDR2 LQKENI. The CDR3 reads CASSPRQGSGNTEAFF. The CDR3 region has the DNA TGTGCCAGCTCGCCCAGACAGGGATCCGGGAACACTGAAGCTTTCTTT.

This clone is a singleton in its sample. The chain recombines TRBV7-6 with TRBJ2-1; D is ambiguous. Germline CDR1 reads SGHVS; CDR2 reads FNYEAQ. This CDR3 has 11 residues. V was cut by 2 bases and J by 8 bases, with 4 bases left in between. The CDR3 sequence: CASSLTDEQFF. The CDR3 region has the DNA TGTGCCAGCAGCTTAACGGATGAGCAGTTCTTC.

V is TRBV4-2 and J is TRBJ2-1; 13 bases are a match to TRBD2. The CDR3 is 16 residues long. Germline V gene sequence: CDR1 LGHNA, CDR2 YNFKEQ. Trimming took 3 bases from V and 7 from J; bases not matched to a gene: 6. The CDR3 loop is CASSQRGLAGENEQFF. CDR3 DNA: TGTGCCAGCAGCCAGAGAGGACTAGCGGGGGAAAATGAGCAGTTCTTC.

V and J are TRBV5-1 and TRBJ1-5, with unresolved D. With 4 bases removed from V and 1 base from J, the gap between germline ends came to 15 bases. This CDR3 is built from 16 residues. Germline CDR1 and CDR2: SGHRS and YFSETQ. CDR3 DNA: TGCGCCAGCAGCCTGGGTGAGCGGGCGAGCAATCAGCCCCAGCATTTT. This sequence encodes CASSLGERASNQPQHF.

This chain connects TRBV29-1 to TRBJ1-1; no clear D gene. This CDR3 spans 14 amino acids. Germline V gene data show CDR1 as SQVTM and CDR2 as ANQGSEA. Between the trimmed V and J ends, which lost 1 base and 2 bases, there was a span of 11 bases. The CDR3, as DNA: TGCAGCGTTGAAGTCCGGCAGGCTAACACTGAAGCTTTCTTT. It is translated as CSVEVRQANTEAFF. Using reference TRBV29-1 and TRBJ1-1 for the parts outside the CDR3, the full variable domain is SAVISQKPSRDICQRGTSLTIQCQVDSQVTMMFWYRQQPGQSLTLIATANQGSEATYESGFVIDKFPISRPNLTFSTLTVSNMSPEDSSIYLCSVEVRQANTEAFFGQGTRLTVV.

This chain connects TRBV28 to TRBJ1-1, with D uncertain. Trimming left V 3 bases short and J 2 bases short, with 4 bases between. Germline loops: CDR1 MDHEN, CDR2 SYDVKM. This CDR3 is 12 amino acids long. The CDR3 loop reads CASSFLNTEAFF. DNA of the CDR3: TGTGCCAGCAGTTTCCTAAACACTGAAGCTTTCTTT.

V gene TRBV9 combines with J gene TRBJ2-2; D remains ambiguous. This CDR3 has 14 residues. V was trimmed by 3 bases and J by 1 base, leaving 7 bases between them. CDR1 and CDR2 from the germline V gene are SGDLS and YYNGEE. The CDR3 spells CASSADWNTGELFF. The CDR3 DNA is TGTGCCAGCAGCGCAGACTGGAACACCGGGGAGCTGTTTTTT.

This sequence joins TRBV7-2 and TRBJ1-1, with D tentatively TRBD1 (6 bases). CDR3 length: 13 amino acids. V was pared by 5 bases and J by 1 base, with 8 bases between. Germline V gene sequence: CDR1 SGHTA, CDR2 FQGNSA. The CDR3 bases are TGTGCCAGCAGCGGACAGCAGAACACTGAAGCTTTCTTT. This sequence encodes CASSGQQNTEAFF. Full variable domain (remainder filled in from reference TRBV7-2 and TRBJ1-1): GAGVSQSPSNKVTEKGKDVELRCDPISGHTALYWYRQSLGQGLEFLIYFQGNSAPDKSGLPSDRFSAERTGGSVSTLTIQRTQQEDSAVYLCASSGQQNTEAFFGQGTRLTVV.

The chain carries TRBV7-9 and TRBJ2-3; possibly TRBD1 for D (5 bases). Looked up from germline, CDR1 is SEHNR and CDR2 is FQNEAQ (reference sequence). V dropped 5 bases and J dropped 3 bases, with 21 bases sitting between them. The CDR3 spans 17 residues. CDR3 nucleotide sequence: TGTGCCAGCAGCCCTGTGGGTGGGGCCAAGTTTACAGATACGCAGTATTTT. This gives the protein CASSPVGGAKFTDTQYF.